The source of this T cell receptor beta chain is a study of cytomegalovirus exposure and HLA in healthy donors. Clones were read by immunoSEQ multiplex PCR, and TCRdb kept only the in-frame ones, dropping some. This table holds about 270,000 clones, 86% found once. The CDR3 has 15 amino acids. V lost 5 bases to trimming and J lost 1 base; unmatched junction nucleotides: 8. Looked up from germline, CDR1 is SGHAT and CDR2 is FQNNGV. This TCR was sampled from a woman aged 18-29 years in good health and CMV-seronegative. Input material: PBMCs. The V and J genes are TRBV11-2 and TRBJ2-7; 7 bases line up with TRBD1. CDR3 bases: TGTGCCAGCAGCCCCCTGACAGGGCGTTCCTACGAGCAGTACTTC. Translating gives CASSPLTGRSYEQYF.